This T cell receptor beta chain comes out of a study of long-term antiretroviral therapy in people with HIV. Post-ART PBMC samples numbered at least two per donor, and pre-ART ones at least one. Among participants with HIV, every one received treatment in the United States. Germline CDR1 reads MNHNS; CDR2 reads SASEGT. This CDR3 region has 14 residues. V dropped 3 bases and J dropped 0 bases, with 8 bases sitting between them. Survey level was the resolution at which the v3.0 immunoSEQ assay ran. The protocol was immunoSEQ multiplex PCR, while the TCRdb copy is restricted to in-frame clones and leaves out a portion. The sample includes more than 25,000 clones, 93% of them seen just once. Note on this clone: Antigen: not known.

Study-level results: Even long-term ART left TRB diversity below transplant donor controls, despite gains. Within the repertoire, clones expanded before ART were dominant at all time points.

The sample was unsorted PBMCs, taken approximately 6.3 years after starting antiretroviral therapy. The genes are TRBV6-1 and TRBJ1-1; D is undetermined. The sequence came from a woman in her thirties or forties with HIV. In DNA, the CDR3 is TGTGCCAGCAGTGAGGTCTTTATGAACACTGAAGCTTTCTTT. It translates to CASSEVFMNTEAFF.